A single sample gave rise to the 18 T cell receptor beta chains below, sequenced in a study of early T cells in non-severe SARS-CoV-2 infection. TCRdb recomputed calls from the 5' RACE reads with MiXCR, one row per CDR3 protein. The sample lists approximately 42,000 distinct CDR3 sequences; 6% to 6.5% were seen once. The sample was whole blood. These receptors were collected from an adult who was a healthcare worker with PCR-confirmed SARS-CoV-2 infection or an uninfected control (not recorded which).

This clonotype was counted ten times or more. CDR3 nucleotides: TGTGCCTGGACCCCTGACTCAGGCGGGGAGCTGTTTTTT. Translated, it gives CAWTPDSGGELFF. The chain recombines TRBV30 with TRBJ2-2; D not resolved. From germline, CDR1 is GTSNPN and CDR2 SVGIG (reference sequence). V lost 4 bases and J lost 7, with 13 bases in between. The CDR3 runs to 13 residues.

This clonotype occurred a few times. The chain employs TRBV6-6 and TRBJ2-4; 10 bases map to TRBD1. The germline CDR1 and CDR2 sequences are MNHNY and SVGAGI (reference sequence). V dropped 5 bases and J dropped 6; count of bases not matched to a gene: 4. This CDR3 is 14 amino acids long. The chain's CDR3 is CASSDGQGGNIQYF. The DNA of the CDR3 is TGTGCCAGCAGTGACGGACAGGGGGGAAACATTCAGTACTTC.

This clonotype was seen a handful of times. The V and J genes are TRBV6-5 and TRBJ2-2; 8 bases fit TRBD1. V lost 1 base and J lost 5; bases outside the gene matches: 6. From germline, CDR1 is MNHEY and CDR2 SVGAGI. This CDR3 has 16 amino acids. For the CDR3, the DNA is TGTGCCAGCAGTTACTATGGGACAGGACCAACCGGGGAGCTGTTTTTT. Its translation: CASSYYGTGPTGELFF.

The gene calls are TRBV20-1 and TRBJ1-5; 7 bases fit TRBD1. V dropped 5 bases and J dropped 1; count of bases not matched to a gene: 11. This CDR3 has 16 amino acids. The V gene's germline CDR1 is DFQATT and CDR2 SNEGSKA (reference sequence). The CDR3 region has the DNA TGCAGTGCTCCGGCGATGGGACAGCTGAGCAATCAGCCCCAGCATTTT. It specifies CSAPAMGQLSNQPQHF.

The rearrangement links TRBV18 to TRBJ1-1; 12 nucleotides align to TRBD1. The CDR3 contains 14 residues. V shed 0 bases and J 10 bases; nucleotides not matched to a gene: 3. Germline V gives CDR1 KGHSH, CDR2 LQKENI. The CDR3 loop is CASSPPGTGGLAFF. CDR3 nucleotides: TGTGCCAGCTCACCACCAGGGACAGGGGGCCTAGCTTTCTTT.

The V gene is TRBV10-3, the J gene TRBJ1-1, with D hard to call. Germline V gene sequence: CDR1 ENHRY, CDR2 SYGVKD. V lost 10 bases and J 0 bases, leaving 12 bases between the germline ends. The CDR3 is made up of 13 amino acids. CDR3 residues: CATFSTMNTEAFF. The CDR3 DNA sequence: TGTGCCACCTTCTCCACTATGAACACTGAAGCTTTCTTT.

This clonotype was detected a few times. This chain uses TRBV12-3 or TRBV12-4 with TRBJ1-6; D uncertain. V was shortened by 3 bases and J by 7 bases, with 4 bases between the two germline ends. This CDR3 spans 12 amino acids. In DNA form, the CDR3 reads TGTGCCAGCAGTTTTCCCAATTCACCCCTCCACTTT. This translates into CASSFPNSPLHF.

A few counts support this clonotype. The gene calls are TRBV6-2 or TRBV6-3 and TRBJ2-1; TRBD1 is a possible D gene (5 bases). V was pared by 2 bases and J by 0 bases, with 8 bases between. Germline-derived CDR1 and CDR2 are MNHEY and SVGEGT. The CDR3 contains 15 residues. Here the CDR3 reads CASSYRGSSYNEQFF. The DNA for the CDR3 is TGTGCCAGCAGTTACAGGGGTAGCTCCTACAATGAGCAGTTCTTC.

This clonotype came up many times. The chain uses TRBV20-1 and TRBJ2-5; no definite D call. The CDR3 runs to 11 residues. V lost 3 bases to trimming and J lost 1 base, with 3 bases between them. The germline gives CDR1 DFQATT, CDR2 SNEGSKA (reference sequence). CDR3 amino acids: CSASPQETQYF. For the CDR3, the DNA is TGCAGTGCTAGCCCCCAAGAGACCCAGTACTTC.

This clonotype was counted a few times. The rearrangement joins TRBV12-3 or TRBV12-4 to TRBJ1-2, with D uncertain. V lost 3 bases to trimming and J lost 14 bases, with 16 bases between them. The length of the CDR3 is 12 residues. Here the CDR3 reads CASSLIRRPRTF. Written as DNA, the CDR3 is TGTGCCAGCAGTTTGATTCGGCGCCCGCGGACCTTC.

This clonotype was detected ten times or more. The chain is built from TRBV3-1 and TRBJ2-7; the D gene is possibly TRBD2 (6 bases). Trimming left V 1 base short and J 2 bases short, with 9 bases between. CDR3 length: 14 amino acids. The germline CDR1 and CDR2 sequences are LGHDT and YNNKEL (reference sequence). CDR3 nucleotides: TGTGCCAGCAGCCAAGTGCCGGGGGCCTACGAGCAGTACTTC. Residues: CASSQVPGAYEQYF.

This clonotype was counted ten times or more. The rearrangement joins TRBV12-3 or TRBV12-4 to TRBJ2-1; 12 nucleotides match TRBD2. J gave up 9 bases and V 7 bases, and 13 bases lay outside the gene matches. The CDR3 consists of 16 residues. The CDR3 DNA is TGTGCCAGCATCACAAGTTCTAGCGGGGGGGCAGGTGAGCAGTTCTTC. Translation gives CASITSSSGGAGEQFF.

The J gene is TRBJ2-3, the V gene TRBV29-1; 7 nucleotides align to TRBD1. With 6 bases clipped from V and 4 bases from J, the junction kept 13 bases outside the gene matches. The CDR3 consists of 15 residues. CDR1 SQVTM and CDR2 ANQGSEA come from the germline V gene. CDR3: CSVTAGRGSSDTQYF. CDR3 DNA: TGCAGCGTGACTGCCGGCAGGGGGTCCTCAGATACGCAGTATTTT.

The chain couples TRBV19 to TRBJ2-7; TRBD1 might be the D (6 bases). Trimming removed 3 bases from V and 2 bases from J, with 11 bases in between. The CDR3 runs 14 residues. Germline V CDR1 and CDR2: LNHDA, SQIVND (reference sequence). This CDR3 is CASSIGTGTYEQYF. Here the CDR3 DNA reads TGTGCCAGTAGTATTGGTACAGGGACCTACGAGCAGTACTTC.

This clonotype showed up just a few times. The chain carries TRBV6-5 and TRBJ1-1; D not resolved. CDR3 size: 13 residues. V gave up 5 bases and J gave up 0 bases, with 7 bases separating them. The germline CDR1 and CDR2 sequences are MNHEY and SVGAGI. CDR3 in amino acids: CASSIGMNTEAFF. The DNA of the CDR3 is TGTGCCAGCAGTATAGGCATGAACACTGAAGCTTTCTTT.

In this sample, this clonotype turned up many times. The CDR3 DNA sequence: TGTGCCAGCAGTCCACAACCCGATGCGGGGGCCTACACCGGGGAGCTGTTTTTT. Translated, it gives CASSPQPDAGAYTGELFF. The rearrangement joins TRBV9 to TRBJ2-2; tentative D call: TRBD2 (7 bases). Germline lookup yields CDR1 SGDLS and CDR2 YYNGEE. There are 18 residues in the CDR3. V gave up 5 bases and J gave up 3 bases, with 23 bases separating them.

This clonotype has ten or more counts. The CDR3, as DNA: TGTGCCTACCTAAATGGGGTTAATTCACCCCTCCACTTT. Protein: CAYLNGVNSPLHF. The chain is built from TRBV30 and TRBJ1-6, with no clear D. Per the germline V gene, CDR1 is GTSNPN and CDR2 is SVGIG (reference sequence). The germline V and J ends were trimmed by 7 bases and 6 bases, with 13 bases remaining between them. The CDR3 totals 13 residues.

In this sample, this clonotype turned up many times. V is TRBV12-3 or TRBV12-4 and J is TRBJ1-2; D unclear. The CDR3 covers 14 residues. V was trimmed by 2 bases and J by 0 bases, leaving 7 bases between them. This CDR3 is CASSLLRSNYGYTF. CDR3 nucleotide sequence: TGTGCCAGCAGTTTACTGAGGTCTAACTATGGCTACACCTTC.